A selection of T cell receptor beta chains follows, all from one sample in a study of spatial heterogeneity in lung cancer. From the 5' RACE reads, TCRdb called clonotypes with MiXCR, one entry per CDR3 protein. Of around 6,000 distinct CDR3 sequences in the sample, about 12% were seen once. The source was normal lung tissue next to the tumor, collected at surgery. Every receptor here comes from a male donor with early-stage non-small cell lung cancer. Each CDR3 is given with its conserved first and last residue. The D gene is left open where the match is weak. Where a row states a size, it is once, few, many or the class of an expanded clone; other rows omit it.

abundance	v_gene	d_gene	j_gene	CDR3aa	CDR3nt
many	TRBV7-8	-	TRBJ2-7	CASSARASYEQYF	TGTGCCAGCAGCGCCCGGGCGTCATACGAGCAGTACTTC
many	TRBV7-9	TRBD1	TRBJ2-5	CASSLDRGGETQYF	TGTGCCAGCAGCCTCGACAGGGGAGGAGAGACCCAGTACTTC
many	TRBV29-1	TRBD1	TRBJ2-1	CSVETRTGHNEQFF	TGCAGCGTTGAAACCAGGACAGGGCACAATGAGCAGTTCTTC
many	TRBV5-1	-	TRBJ1-2	CASSLEGHVNDYGYTF	TGCGCCAGCAGCTTGGAGGGCCACGTGAACGACTATGGCTACACCTTC
medium-sized	TRBV7-6	-	TRBJ2-2	CASSLGTSTGELFF	TGTGCCAGCAGCTTAGGGACCTCCACCGGGGAGCTGTTTTTT
-	TRBV20-1	TRBD2	TRBJ2-7	CSASLGLAPYEQYF	TGCAGTGCTAGTCTAGGACTAGCTCCCTACGAGCAGTACTTC
medium-sized	TRBV5-1	TRBD1	TRBJ1-2	CASGTAGYGYTF	TGCGCCAGCGGGACAGCAGGCTATGGCTACACCTTC
-	TRBV12-3/TRBV12-4	-	TRBJ2-1	CASSSPDSYNEQFF	TGTGCCAGCAGTTCCCCTGACAGCTACAATGAGCAGTTCTTC
many	TRBV6-2/TRBV6-3	TRBD1	TRBJ1-1	CASSYGTGSDTEAFF	TGTGCCAGCAGTTACGGGACAGGGTCTGACACTGAAGCTTTCTTT
-	TRBV6-2/TRBV6-3	TRBD2	TRBJ2-3	CASSRVAGAYTDTQYF	TGTGCCAGCTCCCGGGTAGCGGGAGCCTACACAGATACGCAGTATTTT
large	TRBV4-2	-	TRBJ2-7	CASSQGDTIPDYEQYF	TGTGCCAGCAGCCAAGGGGACACAATCCCCGACTACGAGCAGTACTTC
-	TRBV28	-	TRBJ2-5	CASSLSGSPRETQYF	TGTGCCAGCAGTTTATCGGGGTCCCCTCGAGAGACCCAGTACTTC
-	TRBV6-5	-	TRBJ1-4	CASSYSSPGDGEKLFF	TGTGCCAGCAGTTACTCGAGCCCCGGTGACGGTGAAAAACTGTTTTTT
medium-sized	TRBV3-1	TRBD2	TRBJ2-1	CASSQDASGRGEQFF	TGTGCCAGCAGCCAAGATGCTAGCGGGAGAGGTGAGCAGTTCTTC
-	TRBV13	-	TRBJ1-4	CASSLRGGVSEKLFF	TGTGCCAGCAGCTTACGAGGAGGGGTCAGTGAAAAACTGTTTTTT
many	TRBV27	TRBD1	TRBJ2-7	CASSPEVNRGYEQYF	TGTGCCAGCAGTCCCGAAGTCAACAGGGGCTACGAGCAGTACTTC
medium-sized	TRBV19	TRBD1	TRBJ1-2	CASEPSDRETGGYTF	TGTGCCAGCGAACCTTCGGACAGGGAAACCGGTGGCTACACCTTC
-	TRBV19	TRBD1	TRBJ1-5	CASTGQLNQPQHF	TGTGCCAGTACGGGACAGCTCAATCAGCCCCAGCATTTT
-	TRBV29-1	-	TRBJ1-1	CSVDAGPMNTEAFF	TGCAGCGTTGATGCAGGGCCGATGAACACTGAAGCTTTCTTT
many	TRBV5-6	TRBD2	TRBJ2-3	CASRYGLAGVVDTQYF	TGTGCCAGCAGATATGGACTAGCGGGAGTGGTGGATACGCAGTATTTT
many	TRBV18	TRBD1	TRBJ2-7	CASSPGQGPYEQYF	TGTGCCAGCTCACCGGGACAGGGGCCCTACGAGCAGTACTTC
medium-sized	TRBV20-1	-	TRBJ1-6	CSARPADHRLYNSPLHF	TGCAGTGCTAGGCCGGCCGATCACAGACTCTATAATTCACCCCTCCACTTT
-	TRBV18	-	TRBJ2-7	CASSGGTVSYEQYF	TGTGCCAGCTCAGGGGGGACAGTTTCCTACGAGCAGTACTTC
medium-sized	TRBV6-5	-	TRBJ2-1	CASNTRVTNEQFF	TGTGCCAGCAACACGCGGGTCACAAATGAGCAGTTCTTC
many	TRBV7-2	-	TRBJ2-2	CASRTIGGTGELFF	TGTGCCAGCAGAACTATTGGGGGGACCGGGGAGCTGTTTTTT
many	TRBV6-6	TRBD1	TRBJ1-1	CASRGTGGNTEAFF	TGTGCCAGCAGGGGGACAGGGGGGAACACTGAAGCTTTCTTT